The T cell receptor beta chain under discussion was sequenced for a study of control samples from healthy donors and cancer patients. This clone occurred many times. V was trimmed by 3 bases and J by 4 bases, leaving 9 bases between them. Germline CDR1 KGHSH, CDR2 LQKENI. The CDR3 runs to 13 residues. Only in-frame clones appear in the TCRdb table, and some are missing; sequencing was by immunoSEQ multiplex PCR. The sample records about 130,000 clones, about 90% being singletons. The specimen was blood. This receptor was taken from a man younger than 35 in good health. The chain recombines TRBV18 with TRBJ1-1; no clear D. The CDR3 DNA reads as TGTGCCAGCTCACCTGTCCTCGGCACTGAAGCTTTCTTT. Its protein product is CASSPVLGTEAFF. Based on the CDR3 plus reference TRBV18 and TRBJ1-1, the full variable domain is NAGVMQNPRHLVRRRGQEARLRCSPMKGHSHVYWYRQLPEEGLKFMVYLQKENIIDESGMPKERFSAEFPKEGPSILRIQQVVRGDSAAYFCASSPVLGTEAFFGQGTRLTVV.